Below, one TCR beta chain is given with its context. Its matching antigen is unknown. This sample is part of a study of a mutant IDH1 vaccine in newly diagnosed glioma. The wider study: First vaccine doses came 4-6 weeks after radiotherapy alone, or with temozolomide cycles.

This table comes from immunoSEQ multiplex PCR, and its TCRdb copy is limited to in-frame clones, with some not included. The data hold around 20,000 clones, with roughly 89% observed a single time. Time point: week 11, during vaccination. Every single dose of the vaccine, 300 ug of mutant IDH1 20-mer peptide, came with topical imiquimod. The sequencing here drew on PBMCs, taken from a glioma patient whose treatment included an IDH1 peptide vaccine. The source is a woman aged 40 to 50 with glioma.

The CDR3: CASRADRAPAFF. As DNA, the CDR3 is TGTGCCAGCAGGGCTGACAGGGCTCCAGCTTTCTTT. This rearrangement joins TRBV2 to TRBJ1-1; 7 bases are shared with TRBD1. Germline-derived CDR1 and CDR2 are SNHLY and FYNNEI. Trimming at V came to 6 bases and at J to 10 bases, leaving 8 bases not matched to a gene. The CDR3 has 12 amino acids. Drawing the rest from reference TRBV2 and TRBJ1-1, the complete variable domain is EPEVTQTPSHQVTQMGQEVILRCVPISNHLYFYWYRQILGQKVEFLVSFYNNEISEKSEIFDDQFSVERPDGSNFTLKIRSTKLEDSAMYFCASRADRAPAFFGQGTRLTVV.